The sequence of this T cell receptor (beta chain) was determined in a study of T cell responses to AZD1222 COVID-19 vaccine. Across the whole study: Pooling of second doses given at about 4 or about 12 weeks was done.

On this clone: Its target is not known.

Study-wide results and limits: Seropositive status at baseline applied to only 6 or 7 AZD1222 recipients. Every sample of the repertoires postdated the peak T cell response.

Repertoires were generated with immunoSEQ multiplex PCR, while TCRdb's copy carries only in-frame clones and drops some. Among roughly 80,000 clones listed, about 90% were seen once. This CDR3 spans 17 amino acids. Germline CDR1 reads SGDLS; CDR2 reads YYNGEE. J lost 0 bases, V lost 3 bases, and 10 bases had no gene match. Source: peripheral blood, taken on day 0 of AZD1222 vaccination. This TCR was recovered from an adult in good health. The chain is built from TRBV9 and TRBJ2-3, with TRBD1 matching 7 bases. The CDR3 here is CASSALDRPTSTDTQYF. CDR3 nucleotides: TGTGCCAGCAGCGCCCTGGACAGGCCGACTAGCACAGATACGCAGTATTTT. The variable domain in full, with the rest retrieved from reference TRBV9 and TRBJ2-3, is DSGVTQTPKHLITATGQRVTLRCSPRSGDLSVYWYQQSLDQGLQFLIQYYNGEERAKGNILERFSAQQFPDLHSELNLSSLELGDSALYFCASSALDRPTSTDTQYFGPGTRLTVL.